This T cell receptor beta chain was found in a study of T cell responses to AZD1222 COVID-19 vaccine. Here immunoSEQ multiplex PCR was the method, and the copy in TCRdb shows in-frame clones only, minus some. This table has some 200,000 clones, approximately 90% appearing once. This TCR came from an adult who received the AZD1222 COVID-19 vaccine. This sample comprised peripheral blood, obtained 28 days after the second AZD1222 dose.

The CDR3 here is CASSLTEGSGYTF. In DNA, the CDR3 is TGTGCCAGCAGCTTAACCGAGGGGAGCGGCTACACCTTC. The chain joins TRBV7-3 to TRBJ1-2, with D possibly matching TRBD1 (5 bases). V lost 0 bases and J 8 bases, leaving 10 bases between the germline ends. Germline V gene lookup returns CDR1 SGHTA and CDR2 FQGTGA. The CDR3 is 13 amino acids.